This passage covers 10 T cell receptor beta chains from one sample sequenced in a study of T-cell memory formation after mild COVID-19. TCRdb processed the 5' RACE reads anew with MiXCR; each CDR3 protein has one entry. The sample lists more than 250,000 distinct CDR3 sequences, under 20% occurring once. The sequencing input was PBMCs or a T cell subset sorted from them (not recorded which). The receptors were sampled from a man in his late teens or twenties who had mild COVID-19 (a few samples of this study predate the infection). Cell type and time point are not known.

J is TRBJ2-3 and V is TRBV5-1; TRBD1 or TRBD2 may be the D gene (6 bases each). In germline, CDR1 is SGHRS, CDR2 YFSETQ. This CDR3 comprises 14 residues. Trimming pared 7 bases from V and 5 bases from J, leaving 17 bases between. The CDR3 loop is CASAQRGAGDTQYF. CDR3 sequence (DNA): TGCGCCAGCGCTCAGAGGGGGGCCGGAGATACGCAGTATTTT.

This clonotype was counted at least ten times. The J gene is TRBJ1-2, the V gene TRBV12-3 or TRBV12-4; tentatively, D is TRBD1 (6 bases). The V end lost 5 bases, the J end lost 7 bases, and 20 bases lay between the germline ends. The CDR3 sequence is 15 residues long. The CDR3 nucleotides read TGTGCCAGCAGTCTTTCTGTAGGGGGGATTTCTGGCTACACCTTC. It yields the protein CASSLSVGGISGYTF.

V is TRBV7-2 and J is TRBJ2-3; D is tentatively TRBD1 or TRBD2 (6 bases each). The CDR3 has 15 residues. Deletions cut 3 bases from V and 4 bases from J, with 14 bases between. From germline, CDR1 is SGHTA and CDR2 FQGNSA. The CDR3 reads CASSLGGLSADTQYF. The DNA for the CDR3 is TGTGCCAGCAGCTTGGGGGGCCTCAGCGCAGATACGCAGTATTTT. Looking up the rest from reference TRBV7-2 and TRBJ2-3 gives the full variable domain: GAGVSQSPSNKVTEKGKDVELRCDPISGHTALYWYRQSLGQGLEFLIYFQGNSAPDKSGLPSDRFSAERTGGSVSTLTIQRTQQEDSAVYLCASSLGGLSADTQYFGPGTRLTVL.

The sample holds a few counts of this clonotype. The chain couples TRBV5-1 to TRBJ2-2, with 7 bases aligning to TRBD1. This CDR3 contains 11 residues. Germline CDR1 is SGHRS and CDR2 is YFSETQ. Trimming at V came to 10 bases and at J to 5 bases, leaving 2 bases not matched to a gene. CDR3 sequence: CAQQGTGELFF. The CDR3 coding sequence is TGCGCCCAACAGGGGACCGGGGAGCTGTTTTTT.

The chain couples TRBV6-2 or TRBV6-3 to TRBJ2-2, with TRBD1 as a possible D gene (5 bases). V was clipped by 6 bases and J by 6 bases, with 17 bases between them. The CDR3 runs 15 residues. From germline, CDR1 is MNHEY and CDR2 SVGEGT. Here the CDR3 reads CASRLDSAVAGELFF. The CDR3 DNA sequence: TGTGCCAGCAGGCTCGACAGCGCGGTCGCCGGGGAGCTGTTTTTT.

This clonotype has only a few counts. The chain links TRBV5-1 to TRBJ2-7; D call uncertain. Trimming pared 2 bases from V and 5 bases from J, leaving 8 bases between. There are 12 residues in the CDR3. Germline-derived CDR1 and CDR2 are SGHRS and YFSETQ. The CDR3: CASSFSNDEQYF. As DNA, the CDR3 is TGCGCCAGCAGCTTTAGCAATGACGAGCAGTACTTC.

The J gene is TRBJ2-3, the V gene TRBV14; D perhaps matches TRBD1 (7 bases). The CDR3 totals 13 residues. Germline assignment: CDR1 SGHDN and CDR2 FVKESK. V was clipped by 3 bases and J by 5 bases, with 9 bases between them. The CDR3 DNA reads TGTGCCAGCAGCCACCAGGGGGGAGATACGCAGTATTTT. Translated: CASSHQGGDTQYF.

This clonotype has only a few counts. The DNA for the CDR3 is TGTGCCAGCAACCAGCAGATTAGCGGGGGAAGGGATACGCAGTATTTT. This sequence encodes CASNQQISGGRDTQYF. The chain recombines TRBV12-3 or TRBV12-4 with TRBJ2-3; 9 bases agree with TRBD2. V shed 7 bases and J 6 bases; nucleotides not matched to a gene: 14. The CDR3 covers 16 residues.

This clonotype appeared a few times. The V gene is TRBV7-2, the J gene TRBJ2-1; 11 bases fit TRBD2. The J segment lost 9 bases and the V segment lost 1 base, leaving 8 bases of the junction unmatched. Germline V gene lookup returns CDR1 SGHTA and CDR2 FQGNSA. The CDR3 contains 16 residues. CDR3 DNA sequence: TGTGCCAGCAGCTTAGTAGCGGGGGGGCCGGTGGTTGAGCAGTTCTTC. Translation: CASSLVAGGPVVEQFF.

This clonotype was detected a few times. The rearrangement uses TRBV28 and TRBJ2-7; D unclear. From germline, CDR1 is MDHEN and CDR2 SYDVKM. V was trimmed by 10 bases and J by 0 bases, leaving 7 bases between them. This CDR3 region has 11 residues. The CDR3, as DNA: TGTGCCACCACGAGCTCCTACGAGCAGTACGTC. Protein sequence: CATTSSYEQYV.